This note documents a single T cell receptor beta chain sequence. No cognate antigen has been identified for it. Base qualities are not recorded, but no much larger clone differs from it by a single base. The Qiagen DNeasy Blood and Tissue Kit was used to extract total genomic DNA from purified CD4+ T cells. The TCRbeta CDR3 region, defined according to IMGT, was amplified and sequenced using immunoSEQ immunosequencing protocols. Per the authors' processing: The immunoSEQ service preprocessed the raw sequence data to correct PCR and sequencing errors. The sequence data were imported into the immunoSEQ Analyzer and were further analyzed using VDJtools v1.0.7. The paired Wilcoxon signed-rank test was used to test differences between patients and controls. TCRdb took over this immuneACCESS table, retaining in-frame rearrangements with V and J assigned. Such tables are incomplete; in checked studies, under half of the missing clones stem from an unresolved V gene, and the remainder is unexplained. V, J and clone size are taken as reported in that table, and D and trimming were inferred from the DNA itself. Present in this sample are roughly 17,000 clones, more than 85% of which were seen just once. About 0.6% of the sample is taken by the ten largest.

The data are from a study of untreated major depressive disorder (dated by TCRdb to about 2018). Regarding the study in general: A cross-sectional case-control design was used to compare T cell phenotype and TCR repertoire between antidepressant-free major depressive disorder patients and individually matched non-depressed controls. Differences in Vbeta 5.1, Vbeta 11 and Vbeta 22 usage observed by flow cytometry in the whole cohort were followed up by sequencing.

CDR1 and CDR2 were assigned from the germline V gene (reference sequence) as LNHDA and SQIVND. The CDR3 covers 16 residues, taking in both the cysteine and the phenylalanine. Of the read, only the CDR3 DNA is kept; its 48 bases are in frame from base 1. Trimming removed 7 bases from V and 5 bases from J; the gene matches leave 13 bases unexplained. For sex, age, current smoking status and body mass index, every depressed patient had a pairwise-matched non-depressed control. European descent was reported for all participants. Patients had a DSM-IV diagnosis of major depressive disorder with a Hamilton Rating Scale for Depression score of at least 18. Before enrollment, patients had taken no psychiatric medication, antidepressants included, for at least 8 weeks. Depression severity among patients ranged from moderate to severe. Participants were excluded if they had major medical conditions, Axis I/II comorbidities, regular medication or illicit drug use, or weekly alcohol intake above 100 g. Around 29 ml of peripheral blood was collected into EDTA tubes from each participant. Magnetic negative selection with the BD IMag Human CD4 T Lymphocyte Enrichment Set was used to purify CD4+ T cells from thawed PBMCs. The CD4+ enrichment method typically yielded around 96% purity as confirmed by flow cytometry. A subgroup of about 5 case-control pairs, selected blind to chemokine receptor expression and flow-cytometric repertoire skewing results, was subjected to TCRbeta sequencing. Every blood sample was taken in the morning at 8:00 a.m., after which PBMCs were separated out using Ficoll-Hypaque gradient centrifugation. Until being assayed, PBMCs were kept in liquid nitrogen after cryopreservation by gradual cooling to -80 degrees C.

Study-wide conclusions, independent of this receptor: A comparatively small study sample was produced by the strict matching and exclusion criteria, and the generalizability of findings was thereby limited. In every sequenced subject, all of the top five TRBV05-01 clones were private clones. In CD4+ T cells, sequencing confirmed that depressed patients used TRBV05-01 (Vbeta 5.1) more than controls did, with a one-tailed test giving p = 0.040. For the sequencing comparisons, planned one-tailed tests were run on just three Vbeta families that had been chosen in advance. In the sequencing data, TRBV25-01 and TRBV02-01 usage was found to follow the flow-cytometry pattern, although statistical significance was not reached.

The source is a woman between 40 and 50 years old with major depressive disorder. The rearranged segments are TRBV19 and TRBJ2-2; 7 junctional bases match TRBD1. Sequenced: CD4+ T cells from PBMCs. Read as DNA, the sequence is TGTGCCAGTACCAAGAACAGGGGATCGAGGACCGGGGAGCTGTTTTTT. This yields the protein CASTKNRGSRTGELFF.